This is a list of T cell receptor beta chains from one sample in a study of blood T cell repertoires in COVID-19. This table comes from immunoSEQ multiplex PCR, and its TCRdb copy is limited to in-frame clones, with some not included. The repertoire holds about 200,000 clones, with 82% as singletons. Sample: PBMCs or T cells enriched from blood (not recorded which). Receptors originate from a woman aged 55-69 years with acute COVID-19. The CDR3 runs from the conserved cysteine through the conserved F or W. D genes are given only for firm matches. Some rows mark clone size as missing; the rest say once, few, many or name a class of expanded clone.

J: TRBJ2-1
size: -
V: TRBV24-1
D: TRBD2
DNA: TGTGCCACCAGTGATTTTGAGATCTTAGCGGGGGGCCGAAGCTCCTACAATGAGCAGTTCTTC
CDR3: CATSDFEILAGGRSSYNEQFF

J: TRBJ2-1
size: -
V: TRBV7-2
D: TRBD2
DNA: TGTGCCAAGGCGGGACTAGCGGAGGGCAATGAGCAGTTCTTC
CDR3: CAKAGLAEGNEQFF

J: TRBJ2-1
size: -
V: TRBV3-1/TRBV3-2
D: -
DNA: TGTGCCAGCAGCCCGCTTCGTGGGGGGTTCGGTCATGAGCAGTTCTTC
CDR3: CASSPLRGGFGHEQFF

J: TRBJ2-2
size: few
V: TRBV4-1
D: -
DNA: TGCGCCAGCAGCCAGCGCCCCCGGGAGCTGTTTTTT
CDR3: CASSQRPRELFF

J: TRBJ2-4
size: -
V: TRBV28
D: -
DNA: TGTGCCAGCAGTGGGCGATCGTGGACAAACAAAAACATTCAGTACTTC
CDR3: CASSGRSWTNKNIQYF

J: TRBJ1-1
size: -
V: TRBV15
D: -
DNA: TGTGCCACCAGCGGCCCCCTGACAGGCGGAACTGAAGCTTTCTTT
CDR3: CATSGPLTGGTEAFF

J: TRBJ1-2
size: -
V: TRBV29-1
D: TRBD1
DNA: TGCAGCGTTGTGACAGGGACTTTCTATGGCTACACCTTC
CDR3: CSVVTGTFYGYTF

J: TRBJ1-1
size: few
V: TRBV18
D: TRBD1
DNA: TGTGCCAGCTCCTCGCAGGGGGACACTGAAGCTTTCTTT
CDR3: CASSSQGDTEAFF

J: TRBJ2-5
size: -
V: TRBV5-6
D: -
DNA: TGTGCCAGCAGCCAGGGCCTTGGGGAGACCCAGTACTTC
CDR3: CASSQGLGETQYF

J: TRBJ2-3
size: -
V: TRBV7-8
D: TRBD2
DNA: TGTGCCAGCAGCTTAGCCCCCGGGAGTAGCGGGGTCACAGATACGCAGTATTTT
CDR3: CASSLAPGSSGVTDTQYF

J: TRBJ2-3
size: -
V: TRBV27
D: TRBD2
DNA: TGTGCCAGCAGCCCCTCTCTACGCGGGAGGGGGAAAGATACGCAGTATTTT
CDR3: CASSPSLRGRGKDTQYF

J: TRBJ1-2
size: -
V: TRBV10-3
D: TRBD1
DNA: TGTGCCATTCTGAGGGACAGTACTAACTATGGCTACACCTTC
CDR3: CAILRDSTNYGYTF

J: TRBJ2-1
size: -
V: TRBV24-1
D: -
DNA: TGTGCCACCAGTGATGAGGTGAGAACATCCTACAATGAGCAGTTCTTC
CDR3: CATSDEVRTSYNEQFF

J: TRBJ1-2
size: -
V: TRBV9
D: TRBD1
DNA: TGTGCCAGCACAGGCCGGACAGGGGGCTCCGGCTACACCTTC
CDR3: CASTGRTGGSGYTF

J: TRBJ1-1
size: -
V: TRBV6-5
D: TRBD1
DNA: TGTGCCAGCAGCAGCCTTGACAGGGTGAACACTGAAGCTTTCTTT
CDR3: CASSSLDRVNTEAFF

J: TRBJ2-5
size: -
V: TRBV5-1
D: TRBD2
DNA: TGCGCCAGCAGCTTGGCCCTAGCGGGGAACCAAGAGACCCAGTACTTC
CDR3: CASSLALAGNQETQYF

J: TRBJ2-7
size: -
V: TRBV11-2
D: TRBD2
DNA: TGTGCCAGCAGCTTTAATCCCCTGGGGGAGGGCGAGCAGTACTTC
CDR3: CASSFNPLGEGEQYF

J: TRBJ1-2
size: -
V: TRBV30
D: TRBD1
DNA: TGTGCCTGGAGTCGACAGGGGAATGGCTACACCTTC
CDR3: CAWSRQGNGYTF

J: TRBJ2-1
size: once
V: TRBV18
D: TRBD2
DNA: TGTGCCAGCTCTTCAGGGTCCAGCGGGAGGGATGAGCAGTTCTTC
CDR3: CASSSGSSGRDEQFF

J: TRBJ1-2
size: few
V: TRBV9
D: TRBD1
DNA: TGTGCCAGCAGTTTAGTCCCACAGGGGGCGCAAGGCTACACCTTC
CDR3: CASSLVPQGAQGYTF

J: TRBJ2-1
size: once
V: TRBV6-5
D: TRBD2
DNA: TGTGCCAGCAGGATGATCGAGCGGGGCCAGCAGTTCTTC
CDR3: CASRMIERGQQFF

J: TRBJ2-3
size: -
V: TRBV14
D: TRBD2
DNA: TGTGCCAGCAGCTCTCATCTGACTAGCGGGAACACAGATACGCAGTATTTT
CDR3: CASSSHLTSGNTDTQYF

J: TRBJ1-1
size: -
V: TRBV6-5
D: TRBD1
DNA: TGTGCCAGCAGGCCGGACAGGGGGCCGAACACTGAAGCTTTCTTT
CDR3: CASRPDRGPNTEAFF

J: TRBJ1-1
size: -
V: TRBV30
D: -
DNA: TGTGCCTGGAGGGCTAACACTGAAGCTTTCTTT
CDR3: CAWRANTEAFF

J: TRBJ2-7
size: -
V: TRBV29-1
D: -
DNA: TGCAGCGCCATGCTCCGTGACACAGACCCTCAGTACTTC
CDR3: CSAMLRDTDPQYF

J: TRBJ2-1
size: -
V: TRBV12-3/TRBV12-4
D: -
DNA: TGTGCCAGCAGTTTAAGGACTTCGCATGAGCAGTTCTTC
CDR3: CASSLRTSHEQFF

J: TRBJ1-1
size: once
V: TRBV30
D: -
DNA: TGTGCCTGGTCCCTCGGGGGCACTGAAGCTTTCTTT
CDR3: CAWSLGGTEAFF

J: TRBJ2-3
size: -
V: TRBV2
D: TRBD2
DNA: TGTGCCAGCAGTGCGGGGACTAGCGGGGACGCAGATACGCAGTATTTT
CDR3: CASSAGTSGDADTQYF